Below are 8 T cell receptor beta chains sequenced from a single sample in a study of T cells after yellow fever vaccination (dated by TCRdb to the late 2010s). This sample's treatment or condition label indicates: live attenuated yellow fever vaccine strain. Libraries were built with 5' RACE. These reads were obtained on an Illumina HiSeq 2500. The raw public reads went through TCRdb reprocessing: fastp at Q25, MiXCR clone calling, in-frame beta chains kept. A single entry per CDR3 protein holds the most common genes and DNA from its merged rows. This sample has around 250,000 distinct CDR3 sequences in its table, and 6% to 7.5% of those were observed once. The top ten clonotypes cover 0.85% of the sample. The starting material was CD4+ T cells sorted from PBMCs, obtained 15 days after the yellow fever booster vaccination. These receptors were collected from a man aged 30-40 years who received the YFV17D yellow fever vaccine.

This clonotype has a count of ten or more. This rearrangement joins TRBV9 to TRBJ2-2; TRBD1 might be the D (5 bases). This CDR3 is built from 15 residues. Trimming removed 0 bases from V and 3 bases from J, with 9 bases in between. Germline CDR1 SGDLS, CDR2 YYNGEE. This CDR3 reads CASSVEGRDTGELFF. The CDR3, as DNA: TGTGCCAGCAGCGTAGAGGGCAGGGACACCGGGGAGCTGTTTTTT.

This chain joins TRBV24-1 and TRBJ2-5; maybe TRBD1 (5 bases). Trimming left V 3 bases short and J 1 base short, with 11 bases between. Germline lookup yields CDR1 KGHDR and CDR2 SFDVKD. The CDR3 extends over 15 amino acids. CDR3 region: CATSDPDRPQETQYF. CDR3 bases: TGTGCCACCAGTGATCCCGACAGACCCCAAGAGACCCAGTACTTC.

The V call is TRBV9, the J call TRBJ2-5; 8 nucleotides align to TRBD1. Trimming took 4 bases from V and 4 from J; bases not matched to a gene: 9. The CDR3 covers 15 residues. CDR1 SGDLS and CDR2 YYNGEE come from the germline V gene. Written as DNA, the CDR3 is TGTGCCAGCAGCTCCCAAGGGACAGGTTCAGAGACCCAGTACTTC. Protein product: CASSSQGTGSETQYF.

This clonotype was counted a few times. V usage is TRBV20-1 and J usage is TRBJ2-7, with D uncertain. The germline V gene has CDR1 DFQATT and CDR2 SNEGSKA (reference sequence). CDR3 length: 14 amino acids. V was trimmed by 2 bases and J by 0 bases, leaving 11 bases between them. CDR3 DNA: TGCAGTGCTAGAAGTCCCGGCACCTCCTACGAGCAGTACTTC. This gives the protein CSARSPGTSYEQYF.

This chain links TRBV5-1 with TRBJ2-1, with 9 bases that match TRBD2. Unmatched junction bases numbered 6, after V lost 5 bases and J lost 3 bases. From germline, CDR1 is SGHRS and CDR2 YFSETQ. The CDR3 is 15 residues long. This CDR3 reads CASRDSGSFYNEQFF. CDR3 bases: TGCGCCAGCAGGGATAGCGGGAGTTTCTACAATGAGCAGTTCTTC.

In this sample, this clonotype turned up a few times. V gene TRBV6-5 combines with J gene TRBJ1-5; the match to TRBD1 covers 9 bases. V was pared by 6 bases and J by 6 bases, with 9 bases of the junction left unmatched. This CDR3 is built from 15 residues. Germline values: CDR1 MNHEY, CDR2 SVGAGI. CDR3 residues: CASRGGQGRGQPQHF. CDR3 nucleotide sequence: TGTGCCAGCAGGGGAGGACAGGGGCGAGGTCAGCCCCAGCATTTT.

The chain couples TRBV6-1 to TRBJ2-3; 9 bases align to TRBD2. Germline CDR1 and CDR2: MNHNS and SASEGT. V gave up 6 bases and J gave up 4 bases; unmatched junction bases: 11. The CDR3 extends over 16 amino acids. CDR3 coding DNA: TGTGCCAGCAGGCGCGCTAGCGGGGAAACCCCAGATACGCAGTATTTT. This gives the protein CASRRASGETPDTQYF.

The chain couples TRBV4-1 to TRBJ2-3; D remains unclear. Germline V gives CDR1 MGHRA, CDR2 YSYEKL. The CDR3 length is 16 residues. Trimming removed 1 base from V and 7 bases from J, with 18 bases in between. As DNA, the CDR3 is TGCGCCAGCAGCCAAGCCGTGGGCCAGTCGGCAAATACGCAGTATTTT. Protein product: CASSQAVGQSANTQYF.